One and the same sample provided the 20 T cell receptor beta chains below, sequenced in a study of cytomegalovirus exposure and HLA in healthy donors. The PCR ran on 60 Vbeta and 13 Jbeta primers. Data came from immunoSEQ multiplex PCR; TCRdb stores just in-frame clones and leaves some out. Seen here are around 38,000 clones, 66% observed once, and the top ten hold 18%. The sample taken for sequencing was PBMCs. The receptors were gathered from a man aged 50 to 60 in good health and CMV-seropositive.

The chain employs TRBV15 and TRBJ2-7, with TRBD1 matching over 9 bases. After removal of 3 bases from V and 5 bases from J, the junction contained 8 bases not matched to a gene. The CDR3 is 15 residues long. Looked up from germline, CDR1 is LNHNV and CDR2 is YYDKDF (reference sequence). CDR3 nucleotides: TGTGCCACCAGCAGCCCGGGACAGGGTCACAACGAGCAGTACTTC. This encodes CATSSPGQGHNEQYF.

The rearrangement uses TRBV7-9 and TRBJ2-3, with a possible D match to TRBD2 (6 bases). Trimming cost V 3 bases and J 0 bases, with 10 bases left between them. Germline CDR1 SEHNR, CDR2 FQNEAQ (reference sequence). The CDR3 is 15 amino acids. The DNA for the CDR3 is TGTGCCAGCAGCTTGGTGGGGGGTAGCACAGATACGCAGTATTTT. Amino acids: CASSLVGGSTDTQYF.

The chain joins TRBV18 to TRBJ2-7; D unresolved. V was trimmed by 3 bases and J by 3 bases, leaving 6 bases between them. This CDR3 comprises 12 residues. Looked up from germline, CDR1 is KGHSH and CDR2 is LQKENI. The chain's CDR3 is CASSPSSYEQYF. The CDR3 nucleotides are TGTGCCAGCTCACCCTCGAGCTACGAGCAGTACTTC.

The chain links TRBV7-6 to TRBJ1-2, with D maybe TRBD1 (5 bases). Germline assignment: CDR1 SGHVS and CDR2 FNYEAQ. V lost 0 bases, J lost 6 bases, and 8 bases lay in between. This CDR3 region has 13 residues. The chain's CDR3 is CASSLARENGYTF. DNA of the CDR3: TGTGCCAGCAGCTTAGCCAGGGAAAATGGCTACACCTTC.

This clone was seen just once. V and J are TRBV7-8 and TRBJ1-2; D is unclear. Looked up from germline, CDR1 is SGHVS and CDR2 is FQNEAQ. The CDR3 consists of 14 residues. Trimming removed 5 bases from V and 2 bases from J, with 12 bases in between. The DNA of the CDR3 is TGTGCCAGCAGCCACCATTACTCGAACTATGGCTACACCTTC. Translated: CASSHHYSNYGYTF.

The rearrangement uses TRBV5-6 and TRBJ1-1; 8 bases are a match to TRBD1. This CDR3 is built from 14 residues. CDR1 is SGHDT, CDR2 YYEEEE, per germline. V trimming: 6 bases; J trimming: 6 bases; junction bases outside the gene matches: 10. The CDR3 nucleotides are TGTGCCAGCATTTACGGGACAGGACTCGCTGAAGCTTTCTTT. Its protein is CASIYGTGLAEAFF.

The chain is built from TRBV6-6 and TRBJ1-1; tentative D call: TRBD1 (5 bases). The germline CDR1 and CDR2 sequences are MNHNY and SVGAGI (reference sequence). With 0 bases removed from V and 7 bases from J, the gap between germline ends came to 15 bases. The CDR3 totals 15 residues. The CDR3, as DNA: TGTGCCAGCAGTTACTCGAGCCAGGGTCTACTTGAAGCTTTCTTT. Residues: CASSYSSQGLLEAFF.

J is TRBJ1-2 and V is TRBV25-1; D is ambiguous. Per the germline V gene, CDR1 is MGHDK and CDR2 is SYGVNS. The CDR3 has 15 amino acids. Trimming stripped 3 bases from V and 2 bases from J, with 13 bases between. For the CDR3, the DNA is TGTGCCAGCAGTGACCTCAGCGTCCAGAACTATGGCTACACCTTC. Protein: CASSDLSVQNYGYTF.

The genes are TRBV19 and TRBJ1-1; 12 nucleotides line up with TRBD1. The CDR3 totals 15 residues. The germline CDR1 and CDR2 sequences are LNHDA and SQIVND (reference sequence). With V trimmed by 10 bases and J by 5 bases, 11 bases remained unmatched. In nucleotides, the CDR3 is TGTGCCACCGGGACAGGGGGCAGGAGAGAAACTGAAGCTTTCTTT. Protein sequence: CATGTGGRRETEAFF.

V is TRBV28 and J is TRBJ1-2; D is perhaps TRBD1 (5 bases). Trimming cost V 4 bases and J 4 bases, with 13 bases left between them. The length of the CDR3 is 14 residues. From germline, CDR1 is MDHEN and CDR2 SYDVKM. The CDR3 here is CASSSAGQIYGYTF. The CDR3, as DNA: TGTGCCAGCAGTTCGGCAGGGCAAATCTATGGCTACACCTTC.

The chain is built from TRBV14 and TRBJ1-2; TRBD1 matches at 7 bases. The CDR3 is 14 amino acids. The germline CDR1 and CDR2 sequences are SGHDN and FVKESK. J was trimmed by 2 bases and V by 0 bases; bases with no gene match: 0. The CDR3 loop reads CASSQEDRNYGYTF. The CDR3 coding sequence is TGTGCCAGCAGCCAAGAGGACAGGAACTATGGCTACACCTTC.

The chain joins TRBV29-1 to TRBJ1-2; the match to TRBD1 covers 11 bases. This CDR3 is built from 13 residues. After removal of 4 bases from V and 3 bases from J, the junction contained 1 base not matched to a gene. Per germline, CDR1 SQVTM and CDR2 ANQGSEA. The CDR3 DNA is TGCAGCGTTGGGACAGGGGGCTACTATGGCTACACCTTC. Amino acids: CSVGTGGYYGYTF.

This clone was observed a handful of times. CDR3 amino acids: CASSDEGRTYEQYF. As DNA, the CDR3 is TGTGCCAGCAGCGACGAGGGGAGGACCTACGAGCAGTACTTC. V usage is TRBV6-5 and J usage is TRBJ2-7; D might be TRBD2 (6 bases). Germline V gives CDR1 MNHEY, CDR2 SVGAGI. The CDR3 covers 14 residues. The germline V and J ends were trimmed by 6 bases and 2 bases, with 14 bases remaining between them.

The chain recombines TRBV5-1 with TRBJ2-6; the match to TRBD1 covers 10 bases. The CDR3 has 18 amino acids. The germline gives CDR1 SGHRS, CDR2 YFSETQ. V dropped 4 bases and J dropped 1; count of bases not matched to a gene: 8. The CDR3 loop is CASSPLDRGNSGANVLTF. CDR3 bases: TGCGCCAGCAGCCCCCTGGACAGGGGGAATTCTGGGGCCAACGTCCTGACTTTC.

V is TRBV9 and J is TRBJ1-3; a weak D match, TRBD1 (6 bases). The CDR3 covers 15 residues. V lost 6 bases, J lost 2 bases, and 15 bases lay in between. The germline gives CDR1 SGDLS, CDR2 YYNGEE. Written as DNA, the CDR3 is TGTGCCAGCACCATGGACAGTTCTACTGGAAACACCATATATTTT. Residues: CASTMDSSTGNTIYF.

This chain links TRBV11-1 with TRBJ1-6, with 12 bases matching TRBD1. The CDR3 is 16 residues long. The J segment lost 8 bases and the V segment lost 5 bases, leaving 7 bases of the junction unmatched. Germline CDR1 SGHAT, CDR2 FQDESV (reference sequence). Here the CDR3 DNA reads TGTGCCAGCAGCCCCGGGACAGGGGGCTTTTATTCACCCCTCCACTTT. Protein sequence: CASSPGTGGFYSPLHF.

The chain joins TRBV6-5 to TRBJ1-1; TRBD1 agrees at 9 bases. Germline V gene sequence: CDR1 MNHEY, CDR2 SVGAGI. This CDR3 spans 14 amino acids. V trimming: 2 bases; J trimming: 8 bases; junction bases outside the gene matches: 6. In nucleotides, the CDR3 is TGTGCCAGCAGTTACGAGGACAGGGGAAGGGAAGCTTTCTTT. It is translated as CASSYEDRGREAFF.

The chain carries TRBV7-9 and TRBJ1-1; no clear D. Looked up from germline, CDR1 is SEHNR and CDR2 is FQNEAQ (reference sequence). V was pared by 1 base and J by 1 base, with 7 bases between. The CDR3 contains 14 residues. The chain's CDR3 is CASSLGAGNTEAFF. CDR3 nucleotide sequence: TGTGCCAGCAGCTTAGGGGCGGGGAACACTGAAGCTTTCTTT.

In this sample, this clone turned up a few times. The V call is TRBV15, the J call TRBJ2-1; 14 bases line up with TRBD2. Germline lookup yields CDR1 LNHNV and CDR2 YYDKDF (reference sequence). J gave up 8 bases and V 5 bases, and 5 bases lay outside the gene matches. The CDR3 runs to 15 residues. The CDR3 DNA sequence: TGTGCCACCAGCCTCCGACTAGCGGGGGGGGATGAGCAGTTCTTC. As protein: CATSLRLAGGDEQFF.

The CDR3 protein is CATSGLGNQPQHF. In nucleotides, the CDR3 is TGTGCCACCAGCGGCCTAGGCAATCAGCCCCAGCATTTT. The chain combines TRBV15 with TRBJ1-5; D unresolved. V was shortened by 5 bases and J by 2 bases, with 7 bases between the two germline ends. Looked up from germline, CDR1 is LNHNV and CDR2 is YYDKDF (reference sequence). The CDR3 extends over 13 amino acids.